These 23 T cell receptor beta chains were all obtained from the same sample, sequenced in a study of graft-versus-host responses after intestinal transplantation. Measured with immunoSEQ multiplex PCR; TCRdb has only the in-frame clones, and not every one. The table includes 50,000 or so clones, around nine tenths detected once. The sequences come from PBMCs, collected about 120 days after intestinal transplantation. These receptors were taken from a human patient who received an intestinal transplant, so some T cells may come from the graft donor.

CDR3 bases: TGTGCCAGCTCACCACCCGGACAGTTGGGGACCGGGGAGCTGTTTTTT. As protein: CASSPPGQLGTGELFF. The chain joins TRBV18 to TRBJ2-2, with D maybe TRBD1 (6 bases). Germline CDR1 and CDR2: KGHSH and LQKENI. V was cut by 0 bases and J by 5 bases, with 13 bases left in between. This CDR3 spans 16 amino acids.

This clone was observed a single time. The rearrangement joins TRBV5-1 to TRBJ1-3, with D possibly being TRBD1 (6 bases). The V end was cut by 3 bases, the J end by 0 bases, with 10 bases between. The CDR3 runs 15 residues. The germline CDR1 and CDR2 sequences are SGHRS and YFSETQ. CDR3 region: CASSWDIRSGNTIYF. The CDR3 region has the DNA TGCGCCAGCAGCTGGGACATCCGCTCTGGAAACACCATATATTTT.

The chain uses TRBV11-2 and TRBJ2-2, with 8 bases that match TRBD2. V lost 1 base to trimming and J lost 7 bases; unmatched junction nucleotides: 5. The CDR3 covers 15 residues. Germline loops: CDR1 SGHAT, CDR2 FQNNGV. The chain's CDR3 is CASSLVASGFGELFF. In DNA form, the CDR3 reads TGTGCCAGCAGCTTAGTTGCTAGCGGGTTCGGGGAGCTGTTTTTT.

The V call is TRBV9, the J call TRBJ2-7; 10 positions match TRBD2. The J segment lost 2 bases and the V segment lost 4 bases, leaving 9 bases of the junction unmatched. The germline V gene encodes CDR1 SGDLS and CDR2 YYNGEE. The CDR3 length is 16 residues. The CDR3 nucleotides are TGTGCCAGCAGCAAGGACTTTAGCGGGGGGACCTACGAGCAGTACTTC. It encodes CASSKDFSGGTYEQYF.

The CDR3 region is CASSFSRGYLETQYF. Here the CDR3 DNA reads TGTGCCAGCAGCTTTTCTAGGGGGTATCTGGAGACCCAGTACTTC. The chain uses TRBV9 and TRBJ2-5; weak D call: TRBD1 (6 bases). Trimming cost V 4 bases and J 5 bases, with 18 bases left between them. The germline V gene encodes CDR1 SGDLS and CDR2 YYNGEE. The CDR3 runs 15 residues.

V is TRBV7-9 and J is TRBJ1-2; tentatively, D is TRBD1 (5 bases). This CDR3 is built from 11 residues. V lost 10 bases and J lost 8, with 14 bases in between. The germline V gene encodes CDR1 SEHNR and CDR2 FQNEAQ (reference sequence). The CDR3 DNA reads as TGTGCCACCTGGGGGACCTACGGCTACACCTTC. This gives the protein CATWGTYGYTF.

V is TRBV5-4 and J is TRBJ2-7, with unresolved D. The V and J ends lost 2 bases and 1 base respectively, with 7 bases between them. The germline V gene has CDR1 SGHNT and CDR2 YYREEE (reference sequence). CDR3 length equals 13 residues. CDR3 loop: CASSFGRSYEQYF. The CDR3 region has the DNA TGTGCCAGCAGCTTTGGTAGGTCCTACGAGCAGTACTTC.

This CDR3 reads CASSLGQTANYGYTF. CDR3 DNA: TGTGCCAGCAGCTTAGGGCAGACGGCTAACTATGGCTACACCTTC. The chain couples TRBV13 to TRBJ1-2; D uncertain. V was cut by 0 bases and J by 0 bases, with 8 bases left in between. This CDR3 contains 15 residues. Germline V lookup: CDR1 PRHDT, CDR2 FYEKMQ (reference sequence). Based on the CDR3 plus reference TRBV13 and TRBJ1-2, the full variable domain is AAGVIQSPRHLIKEKRETATLKCYPIPRHDTVYWYQQGPGQDPQFLISFYEKMQSDKGSIPDRFSAQQFSDYHSELNMSSLELGDSALYFCASSLGQTANYGYTFGSGTRLTVV.

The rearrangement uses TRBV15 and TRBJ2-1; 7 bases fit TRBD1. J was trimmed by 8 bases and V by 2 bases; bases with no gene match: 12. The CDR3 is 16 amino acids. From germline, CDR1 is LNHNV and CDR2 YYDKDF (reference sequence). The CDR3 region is CATSRIPGQEWDEQFF. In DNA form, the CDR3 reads TGTGCCACCAGCAGAATCCCTGGACAGGAATGGGATGAGCAGTTCTTC.

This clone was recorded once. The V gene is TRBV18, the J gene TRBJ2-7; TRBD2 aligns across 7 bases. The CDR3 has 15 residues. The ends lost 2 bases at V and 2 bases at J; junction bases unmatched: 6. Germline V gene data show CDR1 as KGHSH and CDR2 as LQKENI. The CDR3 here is CASSPGGSPTYEQYF. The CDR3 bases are TGTGCCAGCTCACCAGGCGGGAGCCCTACCTACGAGCAGTACTTC.

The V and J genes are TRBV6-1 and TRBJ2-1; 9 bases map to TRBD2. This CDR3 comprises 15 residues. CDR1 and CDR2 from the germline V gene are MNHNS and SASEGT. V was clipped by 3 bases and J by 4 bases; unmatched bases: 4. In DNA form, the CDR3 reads TGTGCCAGCAGTGATACGGCGGGAGGGTACAATGAGCAGTTCTTC. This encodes CASSDTAGGYNEQFF.

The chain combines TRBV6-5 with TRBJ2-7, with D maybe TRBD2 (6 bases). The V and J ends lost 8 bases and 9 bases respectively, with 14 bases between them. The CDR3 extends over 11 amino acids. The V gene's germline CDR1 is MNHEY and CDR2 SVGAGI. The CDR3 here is CASPEGRVQYF. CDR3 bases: TGTGCCAGCCCGGAGGGGAGAGTGCAGTACTTC.

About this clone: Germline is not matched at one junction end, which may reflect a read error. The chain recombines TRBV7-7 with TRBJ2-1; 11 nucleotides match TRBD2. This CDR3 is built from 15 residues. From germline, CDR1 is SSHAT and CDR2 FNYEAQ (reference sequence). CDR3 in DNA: TGTGCTAGCAGCCCCACTAGCGGGAGCTACAATGAGCAGTTCTTC. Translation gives CASSPTSGSYNEQFF.

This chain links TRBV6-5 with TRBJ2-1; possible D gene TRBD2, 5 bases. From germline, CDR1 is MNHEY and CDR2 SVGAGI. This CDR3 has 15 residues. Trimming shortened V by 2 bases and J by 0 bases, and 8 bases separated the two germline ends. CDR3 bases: TGTGCCAGCAGTTACGGTGGGAGCTCCTACAATGAGCAGTTCTTC. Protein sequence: CASSYGGSSYNEQFF.

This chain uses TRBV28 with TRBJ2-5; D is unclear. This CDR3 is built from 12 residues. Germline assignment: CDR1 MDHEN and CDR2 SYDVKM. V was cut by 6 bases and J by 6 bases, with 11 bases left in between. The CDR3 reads CASSRQAQTQYF. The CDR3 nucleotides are TGTGCCAGCAGCCGGCAGGCCCAGACCCAGTACTTC.

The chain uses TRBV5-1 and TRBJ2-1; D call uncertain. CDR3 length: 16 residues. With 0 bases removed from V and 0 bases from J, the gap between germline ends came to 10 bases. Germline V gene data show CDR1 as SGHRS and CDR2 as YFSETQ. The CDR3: CASSLDPGPSYNEQFF. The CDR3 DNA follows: TGCGCCAGCAGCTTGGATCCGGGCCCCTCCTACAATGAGCAGTTCTTC.

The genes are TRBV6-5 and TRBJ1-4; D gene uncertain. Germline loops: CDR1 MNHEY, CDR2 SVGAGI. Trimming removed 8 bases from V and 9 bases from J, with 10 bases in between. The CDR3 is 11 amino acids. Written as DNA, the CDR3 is TGTGCCAGCTCGGACGGGAAAAAACTGTTTTTT. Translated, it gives CASSDGKKLFF.

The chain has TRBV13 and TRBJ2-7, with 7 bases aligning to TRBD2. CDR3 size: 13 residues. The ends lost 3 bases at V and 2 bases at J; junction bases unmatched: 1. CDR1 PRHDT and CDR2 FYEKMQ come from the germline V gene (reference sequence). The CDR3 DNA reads TGTGCCAGCAGCTTGGGGGGGACCTACGAGCAGTACTTC. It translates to CASSLGGTYEQYF.

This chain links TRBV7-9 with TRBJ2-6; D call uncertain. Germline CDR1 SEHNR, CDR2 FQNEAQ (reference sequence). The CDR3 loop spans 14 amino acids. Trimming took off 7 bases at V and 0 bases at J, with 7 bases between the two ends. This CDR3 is CASIFDSGANVLTF. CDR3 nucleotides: TGTGCCAGCATCTTTGACTCTGGGGCCAACGTCCTGACTTTC. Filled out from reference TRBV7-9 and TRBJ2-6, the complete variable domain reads DTGVSQNPRHKITKRGQNVTFRCDPISEHNRLYWYRQTLGQGPEFLTYFQNEAQLEKSRLLSDRFSAERPKGSFSTLEIQRTEQGDSAMYLCASIFDSGANVLTFGAGSRLTVL.

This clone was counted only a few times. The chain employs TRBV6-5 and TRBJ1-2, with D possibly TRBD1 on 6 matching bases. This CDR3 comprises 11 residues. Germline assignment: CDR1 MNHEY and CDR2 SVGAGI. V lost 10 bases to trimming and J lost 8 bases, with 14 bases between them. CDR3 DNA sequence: TGTGCCACCACAGGGATCCAGGGCTACACCTTC. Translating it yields CATTGIQGYTF.

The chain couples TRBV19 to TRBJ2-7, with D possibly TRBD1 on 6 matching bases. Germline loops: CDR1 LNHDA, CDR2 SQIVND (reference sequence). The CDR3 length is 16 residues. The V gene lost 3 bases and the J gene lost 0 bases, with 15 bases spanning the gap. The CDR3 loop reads CASSIGGRASSYEQYF. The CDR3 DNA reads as TGTGCCAGTAGTATTGGGGGCAGGGCGAGCTCCTACGAGCAGTACTTC.

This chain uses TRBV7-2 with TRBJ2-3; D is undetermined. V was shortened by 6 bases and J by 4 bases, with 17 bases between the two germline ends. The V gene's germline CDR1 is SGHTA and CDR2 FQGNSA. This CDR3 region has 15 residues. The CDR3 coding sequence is TGTGCCAGCAGTCTTATCCCCCGGTCCCCAGATACGCAGTATTTT. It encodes CASSLIPRSPDTQYF.

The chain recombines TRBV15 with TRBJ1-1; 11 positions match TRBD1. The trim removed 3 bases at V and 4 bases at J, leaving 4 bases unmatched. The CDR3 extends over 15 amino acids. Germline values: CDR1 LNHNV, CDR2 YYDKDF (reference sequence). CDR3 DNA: TGTGCCACCAGCAGGCCGGGACAGGGGGTCACTGAAGCTTTCTTT. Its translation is CATSRPGQGVTEAFF.